The rows below give T cell receptor beta chains drawn from one sample of a study of tumor and adjacent non-tumor tissue in lung cancer. TCRdb analysed the multiplex PCR reads with MiXCR anew, one entry per CDR3 protein. The sample has tens of thousands of distinct CDR3 sequences, approximately 82% seen once; the top ten hold approximately 40%. The sequenced sample was distant non-tumor lung tissue. The source of these receptors is a man between 70 and 80 years old with non-small cell lung cancer. The conserved cysteine and the conserved F or W are not part of the CDR3 here. Each record gives: CDR3 protein, J gene, V gene, D gene. A D gene is named only where the DNA matches it firmly.

ASSFNVYRAAETQY,TRBJ2-5,TRBV28,NA
ASSLPSRSASTLPYTQY,TRBJ2-3,TRBV11-2,NA
ASNSGTVGQETQY,TRBJ2-5,TRBV11-2,TRBD1
AIRHADQETQH,TRBJ2-5,TRBV10-3,NA
ADSSGTGGSGANVLT,TRBJ2-6,TRBV6-5,TRBD1
ISSLDQGGRYELY,TRBJ2-7,TRBV11-2,NA
ASSTQSGTEAF,TRBJ1-1,TRBV4-1,NA
ARKSGFTYEQY,TRBJ2-7,TRBV6-2/TRBV6-3,NA
ASSLDGVGELS,TRBJ2-2,TRBV5-1,NA
SVEDPRQGLGGYT,TRBJ1-2,TRBV29-1,NA
ASSLEQRNDQY,TRBJ2-7,TRBV28,NA
GVSEGPAGTYEQY,TRBJ2-7,TRBV20-1,TRBD2
VSSYTLVQAQH,TRBJ1-5,TRBV6-6,NA
SVAGTSSTDTRY,TRBJ2-3,TRBV29-1,NA
ASSVQTGMNQSQH,TRBJ1-5,TRBV6-1,NA
ATSSSGTGARDMQY,TRBJ2-3,TRBV24-1,TRBD1
ASTGSSGSDYEQY,TRBJ2-7,TRBV10-2,TRBD2
TCSSTPSTDTQY,TRBJ2-3,TRBV5-6,NA
ASSRLAVLYNEQF,TRBJ2-1,TRBV6-4,NA
ACSYLGAFSYNEQF,TRBJ2-1,TRBV6-2/TRBV6-3,NA
SARGGDSVTGELF,TRBJ2-2,TRBV20-1,NA
SAREENQGEIQY,TRBJ2-5,TRBV20-1,NA
ASRRGTGRVSEQY,TRBJ2-7,TRBV4-1,NA
ASSLTLAEGTQETQY,TRBJ2-5,TRBV11-2,NA
ATSSGDTHTWELF,TRBJ2-2,TRBV15,NA
TNIPRQGSTDTQY,TRBJ2-3,TRBV11-3,TRBD1
ASSQEWTSGTYEQY,TRBJ2-7,TRBV14,TRBD2
SAVGRGTNNDQF,TRBJ2-1,TRBV29-1,TRBD2
SAGLAGWVTNEQF,TRBJ2-1,TRBV20-1,TRBD2
VNAEGDTQY,TRBJ2-3,TRBV5-1,NA
ASSYGAGQVYEQY,TRBJ2-7,TRBV6-5,TRBD1
STKSYLQTGQEAQY,TRBJ2-5,TRBV29-1,NA